The next 21 T cell receptor delta chains were all read from a single sample in a study of gamma-delta T cells after stem cell transplantation. TCRdb reapplied CATT to the RT-PCR reads. The repertoire consists of 1,000 to 1,500 delta-chain clones, with 2% occurring once and the leading ten covering roughly 67%. The sample comprised gamma-delta T cells. These receptors originate from a human donor. It is not recorded whose cells these are; they may come from a transplant donor.

This clone is classed as medium-sized. With only one base between it and a far larger clone, this is likely a read error. The chain couples TRDV2 to TRDJ1, with 9 bases aligning to TRDD3. This CDR3 is built from 19 residues. Per germline, CDR1 GEAIGNYY and CDR2 EKD. With V trimmed by 0 bases and J by 0 bases, 13 bases remained unmatched. The DNA for the CDR3 is TGTGCCTGTGACACCGTTAGCCTGGGGGATCAGGAGGACACCGATAAACTCATCTTT. It yields the protein CACDTVSLGDQEDTDKLIF.

This chain's CDR3 is CALGDHCWLPTWGIPGKLIF. The CDR3 DNA reads TGTGCTCTTGGGGATCATTGTTGGCTTCCTACGTGGGGGATACCTGGTAAACTCATCTTT. The chain joins TRDV1 to TRDJ1; 10 nucleotides match TRDD3. The CDR3 consists of 20 residues. Trimming at V came to 3 bases and at J to 7 bases, leaving 23 bases not matched to a gene. Germline assignment: CDR1 TSWWSYY and CDR2 QGS.

This clone occurred a few times. The protein that TCRdb holds for this DNA derives from a much larger clone and differs from the translated DNA at residue 12, which likely indicates a read error; the protein shown here is translated from the DNA. The chain carries TRDV2 and TRDJ3, with a weak D call TRDD3 (6 bases). The CDR3 is made up of 18 amino acids. Per germline, CDR1 GEAIGNYY and CDR2 EKD. This chain's CDR3 is CACDTAGVSSWGTRQMFF. The DNA for the CDR3 is TGTGCCTGTGACACCGCTGGGGTAAGCTCCTGGGGCACCCGACAGATGTTTTTC.

This clone came up a few times. TCRdb's protein, taken from a much larger clone, differs from this DNA's translation at residue 16, likely owing to a read error; the protein displayed comes from the DNA. This rearrangement joins TRDV2 to TRDJ1; TRDD3 matches at 13 bases. Germline V CDR1 and CDR2: GEAIGNYY, EKD. The CDR3 runs to 19 residues. The CDR3, as DNA: TGTGCCTGTGACACCTTACTGGGGGATACGCCTACGGGCACCGATGAACTCATCTTT. Amino acid sequence: CACDTLLGDTPTGTDELIF.

This clone was seen a handful of times. A read error is likely here: a far larger clone is one base away. The V and J genes are TRDV2 and TRDJ1; D ambiguous. The CDR3 loop spans 20 amino acids. V lost 0 bases and J lost 0, with 25 bases in between. Germline V gives CDR1 GEAIGNYY, CDR2 EKD. The CDR3 nucleotides read TGTGCCTGTGACACCCTAATCCGTACTGAGGGACACCCGTACACCGATAAACTCATCTTT. Translation gives CACDTLIRTEGHPYTDKLIF.

To note about this clone: A far larger clone is off by one base, so a read error is likely. The chain couples TRDV1 to TRDJ2; 11 nucleotides line up with TRDD3. The CDR3 covers 21 residues. After removal of 4 bases from V and 6 bases from J, the junction contained 22 bases not matched to a gene. Germline V gene lookup returns CDR1 TSWWSYY and CDR2 QGS. The DNA of the CDR3 is TGTGCTCTTGGGGGAAAGCTACTTGCTGGGGGATACAAGCGGAGGGCAGCACAACTCTTCTTT. This encodes CALGGKLLAGGYKRRAAQLFF.

Details on this clone: A read error likely explains this, since a far larger clone differs by one base. Other DNA sequences in this specimen translate into the identical CDR3. The chain uses TRDV2 and TRDJ3; 12 positions agree with TRDD3. Germline V lookup: CDR1 GEAIGNYY, CDR2 EKD. The CDR3 runs to 20 residues. Germline trimming cut 1 base from V and 0 bases from J; bases unmatched to any gene: 6. CDR3 sequence reads: CACDTAGGYASSWDTRQMFF. The CDR3, as DNA: TGTGCCTGTGACACAGCTGGGGGATACGCTAGCTCCTGGGACACCCGACAGATGTTTTTC.

As regards this clone: A far larger clone is only one base removed, so a read error is likely. Other DNA sequences from this sample encode an identical CDR3 as well. The rearrangement links TRDV2 to TRDJ1, with D possibly being TRDD3 (6 bases). The CDR3 is 19 residues long. Deletions cut 0 bases from V and 0 bases from J, with 22 bases between. From germline, CDR1 is GEAIGNYY and CDR2 EKD. CDR3 loop: CACDTVLGTPGVYTDKLIF. CDR3 DNA sequence: TGTGCCTGTGACACCGTACTGGGAACCCCGGGGGTGTACACCGATAAACTCATCTTT.

This clone was detected only a few times. The protein given by TCRdb reflects a much larger clone and differs at residue 10 from this DNA's translation, likely from a read error; the protein shown is the DNA's translation. The chain is built from TRDV2 and TRDJ1, with TRDD3 as a possible D gene (5 bases). Looked up from germline, CDR1 is GEAIGNYY and CDR2 is EKD. V lost 3 bases, J lost 3 bases, and 16 bases lay in between. CDR3 length: 15 residues. This chain's CDR3 is CACDPLTGAADKLIF. DNA for the CDR3: TGTGCCTGTGACCCTTTGACTGGAGCGGCCGATAAACTCATCTTT.

As for this clone: A much larger clone sits a single nucleotide away, making a read error possible. Within the sample, other DNA sequences also encode this same CDR3. J is TRDJ1 and V is TRDV2, with TRDD3 matching over 9 bases. The CDR3 is made up of 15 amino acids. Germline V gene data show CDR1 as GEAIGNYY and CDR2 as EKD. The CDR3 loop is CACDTLLGEGDKLIF. For the CDR3, the DNA is TGTGCCTGTGACACGCTACTGGGGGAGGGCGATAAGCTCATCTTT.

This chain's CDR3 is CALGEGRLGAPPNTDKLIF. DNA for the CDR3: TGTGCTCTTGGGGAAGGCAGGCTGGGGGCCCCTCCTAACACCGATAAACTCATCTTT. This chain links TRDV1 with TRDJ1, with TRDD3 identical over 7 bases. The CDR3 totals 19 residues. Germline V gives CDR1 TSWWSYY, CDR2 QGS. V shed 2 bases and J 0 bases; nucleotides not matched to a gene: 15.

This clone was counted between two and nine times. The protein recorded in TCRdb matches a much larger clone and deviates from this DNA's translation at residue 12, suggesting a read error; the protein here is obtained by translating the DNA. The V and J genes are TRDV2 and TRDJ1; TRDD3 aligns across 7 bases. CDR1 is GEAIGNYY, CDR2 EKD, per germline. The CDR3 sequence is 14 residues long. The CDR3 DNA follows: TGTGCCTGTGACGGACTGGGGTTCACCGATAAACCCATCTTT. Translated, it gives CACDGLGFTDKPIF.

This clone was seen only a few times. Within the sample, other DNA sequences also encode this same CDR3. The chain couples TRDV2 to TRDJ1; 8 positions match TRDD3. The CDR3 has 15 amino acids. CDR1 and CDR2 from the germline V gene are GEAIGNYY and EKD. V lost 3 bases and J lost 5; bases outside the gene matches: 10. The CDR3 DNA is TGTGCCTGTGACGTCCTACTGGGGGCTACTGATAAACTCATCTTT. This sequence encodes CACDVLLGATDKLIF.

On this clone itself: The TCRdb protein, from a much larger clone, departs from this DNA's translation at residue 3, likely by read error; the protein shown derives from the DNA. The genes are TRDV2 and TRDJ1; D ambiguous. The CDR3 length is 16 residues. Germline V gives CDR1 GEAIGNYY, CDR2 EKD. CDR3 residues: CASDTVGTTNTDKLIF. The CDR3 nucleotides are TGTGCCAGTGACACCGTCGGGACTACTAACACCGATAAACTCATCTTT.

This clone was observed a handful of times. This may be a read error: a much more frequent sequence differs by one nucleotide. This chain uses TRDV2 with TRDJ1; TRDD2 matches at 8 bases. CDR1 GEAIGNYY and CDR2 EKD come from the germline V gene. The CDR3 has 26 residues. Trimming at V came to 3 bases and at J to 1 base, leaving 39 bases not matched to a gene. CDR3 region: CACDHTLPTFGASPEDKGLGTDKLIF. The DNA for the CDR3 is TGTGCCTGTGACCACACTCTTCCTACTTTCGGGGCAAGTCCTGAGGATAAAGGCCTTGGCACCGATAAACTCATCTTT.

This clone was recorded many times. TCRdb pairs this DNA with a much larger clone's protein that differs at residue 17, likely a read error; the protein shown was translated from the DNA. V gene TRDV2 combines with J gene TRDJ1; 13 bases map to TRDD3. The CDR3 length is 19 residues. Germline V CDR1 and CDR2: GEAIGNYY, EKD. CDR3 region: CACDTLLGDTPTGTDKPIF. CDR3 DNA sequence: TGTGCCTGTGACACCTTACTGGGGGATACGCCTACGGGCACCGATAAACCCATCTTT.

A note on this clone: The protein given by TCRdb reflects a much larger clone and differs at residue 4 from this DNA's translation, likely from a read error; the protein shown is the DNA's translation. This chain connects TRDV2 to TRDJ1; TRDD3 matches 13 bases. Germline loops: CDR1 GEAIGNYY, CDR2 EKD. The CDR3 totals 19 residues. This chain's CDR3 is CACNTLLGDTPTGTDKLIF. The CDR3 nucleotides are TGTGCCTGTAACACCTTACTGGGGGATACGCCTACGGGCACCGATAAACTCATCTTT.

Remarks on this clone: Given a far larger clone just one base away, this is likely a sequencing read error. The chain joins TRDV2 to TRDJ1; TRDD3 matches at 8 bases. This CDR3 is 22 amino acids long. Germline CDR1 GEAIGNYY, CDR2 EKD. J lost 0 bases, V lost 0 bases, and 23 bases had no gene match. The CDR3, as DNA: TGTGCCTGTGACACCTTGCCTGCCCCACTTACTGGGGGGCATCCTTACACCGATAAACTCATCTTT. This gives the protein CACDTLPAPLTGGHPYTDKLIF.

As for this clone: The protein TCRdb gives is from a much larger clone and does not agree with this DNA's translation at residue 6, likely a read error; the protein shown here comes from the DNA. This rearrangement joins TRDV2 to TRDJ1, with 13 bases aligning to TRDD3. CDR3 size: 20 residues. From germline, CDR1 is GEAIGNYY and CDR2 EKD. The CDR3 sequence: CACDAALGDTQNHHTDKLIF. CDR3 coding DNA: TGCGCCTGTGACGCCGCACTGGGGGATACGCAAAATCACCACACCGATAAACTCATCTTT.

This clone was recorded a few times. The protein held in TCRdb is that of a much larger clone and does not match this DNA's translation at residue 18, likely because of a read error; the protein shown is translated from the DNA. This sequence joins TRDV2 and TRDJ3, with 9 bases fitting TRDD3. The CDR3 covers 22 residues. The germline CDR1 and CDR2 sequences are GEAIGNYY and EKD. The chain's CDR3 is CACDPAQPRGLGDSWDTQQMFF. In DNA, the CDR3 is TGTGCCTGTGACCCGGCCCAGCCCCGGGGACTGGGGGACTCCTGGGACACCCAACAGATGTTTTTC.

Points on this clone: TCRdb's protein, taken from a much larger clone, differs from this DNA's translation at residue 12, likely owing to a read error; the protein displayed comes from the DNA. This chain links TRDV2 with TRDJ1, with 13 bases matching TRDD3. The V gene end was trimmed by 0 bases and the J gene end by 1 base; junction bases not matched to a gene: 10. Per the germline V gene, CDR1 is GEAIGNYY and CDR2 is EKD. The CDR3 has 19 amino acids. In DNA form, the CDR3 reads TGTGCCTGTGACACCTTACTGGGGGATACGCCTATGGGCACCGATAAACTCATCTTT. Residues: CACDTLLGDTPMGTDKLIF.